These 23 T cell receptor beta chains were all obtained from the same sample, sequenced in a study of cytotoxic CD8 clonotypes in ibrutinib-treated CLL. Profiling relied on immunoSEQ multiplex PCR, and the TCRdb table lists in-frame clones only, not all of them. The sample lists more than 60,000 clones, roughly 85% occurring once. This specimen consisted of PBMCs, obtained after 24 months of ibrutinib treatment. The source is a human donor with chronic lymphocytic leukemia.

This CDR3 is CASSSSPDYEQYF. The CDR3, as DNA: TGTGCCAGCAGCTCCTCCCCCGACTACGAGCAGTACTTC. The chain recombines TRBV7-6 with TRBJ2-7; D is unresolved. Germline V CDR1 and CDR2: SGHVS, FNYEAQ. This CDR3 region has 13 residues. The V and J ends lost 4 bases and 3 bases respectively, with 10 bases between them.

J is TRBJ1-3 and V is TRBV5-1, with a tentative D call TRBD1 (6 bases). V was shortened by 4 bases and J by 4 bases, with 12 bases between the two germline ends. The germline CDR1 and CDR2 sequences are SGHRS and YFSETQ. This CDR3 spans 14 amino acids. The CDR3 is CASSPQGRGNTIYF. In DNA, the CDR3 is TGCGCCAGCAGCCCTCAGGGGCGCGGAAACACCATATATTTT.

CDR3 in DNA: TGTGCCAGCAGCCAAAGGATAGGGGATTCCAACTATGGCTACACCTTC. Its translation: CASSQRIGDSNYGYTF. The gene calls are TRBV14 and TRBJ1-2; D perhaps matches TRBD1 (5 bases). The CDR3 has 16 residues. Trimming removed 2 bases at V and 2 bases at J, with 15 bases between. Germline loops: CDR1 SGHDN, CDR2 FVKESK.

This chain connects TRBV10-3 to TRBJ2-1, with TRBD2 matching over 12 bases. Trimming took 7 bases from V and 6 from J; bases not matched to a gene: 7. Germline CDR1 reads ENHRY; CDR2 reads SYGVKD. The CDR3 is 15 residues long. The CDR3 nucleotides read TGTGCCATCAACATGCTAGCGGGAGGGACCAATGAGCAGTTCTTC. It translates to CAINMLAGGTNEQFF.

The chain employs TRBV7-9 and TRBJ2-3, with 11 bases fitting TRBD2. Germline V gives CDR1 SEHNR, CDR2 FQNEAQ (reference sequence). Losses at the gene ends were 5 bases for V and 6 bases for J; bases not matched to a gene: 4. The CDR3 is 14 amino acids. In DNA form, the CDR3 reads TGTGCCAGCAGCCCTTGGACTAGCGGGGATACGCAGTATTTT. Translation: CASSPWTSGDTQYF.

The rearrangement joins TRBV30 to TRBJ1-2; perhaps TRBD1 as D (5 bases). The CDR3 loop spans 12 amino acids. Germline V gene lookup returns CDR1 GTSNPN and CDR2 SVGIG (reference sequence). Trimming removed 1 base at V and 6 bases at J, with 9 bases between. The CDR3: CAWSDRIDGYTF. The DNA of the CDR3 is TGTGCCTGGAGTGACAGGATTGATGGCTACACCTTC.

The gene calls are TRBV7-9 and TRBJ2-7; 9 bases map to TRBD1. The CDR3 consists of 16 residues. The germline V gene encodes CDR1 SEHNR and CDR2 FQNEAQ (reference sequence). J was trimmed by 3 bases and V by 5 bases; bases with no gene match: 11. The CDR3 nucleotides read TGTGCCAGCAGCGTATCCGGGACAGGGAAAGACTACGAGCAGTACTTC. This gives the protein CASSVSGTGKDYEQYF.

The gene calls are TRBV7-3 and TRBJ1-2; no clear D gene. The CDR3 runs 15 residues. Trimming pared 6 bases from V and 0 bases from J, leaving 14 bases between. The germline V gene encodes CDR1 SGHTA and CDR2 FQGTGA. The CDR3 reads CASRRTHQANYGYTF. In nucleotides, the CDR3 is TGTGCCAGCAGACGGACGCACCAAGCTAACTATGGCTACACCTTC.

The chain carries TRBV6-4 and TRBJ2-6; possibly TRBD1 for D (6 bases). Germline values: CDR1 MRHNA, CDR2 SNTAGT. This CDR3 has 16 residues. Deletions cut 4 bases from V and 2 bases from J, with 12 bases between. CDR3 amino acids: CASSAQGSAGANVLTF. The DNA of the CDR3 is TGTGCCAGCAGTGCGCAGGGGAGCGCTGGGGCCAACGTCCTGACTTTC.

This clone has only one observation. This sequence joins TRBV2 and TRBJ2-7; 11 nucleotides agree with TRBD1. The junction had 6 bases not matched to a gene; V was cut back by 1 base and J by 4 bases. The CDR3 loop spans 16 amino acids. The germline gives CDR1 SNHLY, CDR2 FYNNEI. DNA for the CDR3: TGTGCCAGCAGTGAAGTATGGGGGGACAGGGGGTACGAGCAGTACTTC. It codes for CASSEVWGDRGYEQYF.

V usage is TRBV27 and J usage is TRBJ2-1; perhaps TRBD2 as D (6 bases). This CDR3 spans 16 amino acids. The ends were cut back, 7 bases at V and 0 bases at J, with 16 bases in the middle. The germline V gene encodes CDR1 MNHEY and CDR2 SMNVEV (reference sequence). The CDR3 DNA reads as TGTGCCAGCAATTCGGCGGGATTAAGCTCCTACAATGAGCAGTTCTTC. It translates to CASNSAGLSSYNEQFF.

The J gene is TRBJ2-2, the V gene TRBV7-2; 7 bases are shared with TRBD1. V lost 5 bases and J lost 4; bases outside the gene matches: 7. The CDR3 contains 15 residues. The germline V gene has CDR1 SGHTA and CDR2 FQGNSA. CDR3 residues: CASSDRTGGTGELFF. The CDR3 bases are TGTGCCAGCAGCGATCGGACAGGCGGCACCGGGGAGCTGTTTTTT.

The rearrangement uses TRBV2 and TRBJ2-2; TRBD1 is a possible D gene (6 bases). Trimming took 11 bases from V and 4 from J, leaving 14 bases between them. Germline V CDR1 and CDR2: SNHLY, FYNNEI. The CDR3 spans 13 residues. This CDR3 is CASKGVFTGELFF. The CDR3 bases are TGTGCCTCCAAGGGGGTTTTCACCGGGGAGCTGTTTTTT.

The rearrangement links TRBV28 to TRBJ1-4, with 7 bases lining up with TRBD1. The CDR3 is 15 residues long. V gave up 6 bases and J gave up 4 bases; unmatched junction bases: 8. Germline assignment: CDR1 MDHEN and CDR2 SYDVKM. The CDR3 region is CASSRRQGRNEKLFF. The CDR3 region has the DNA TGTGCCAGCAGCCGACGACAGGGCCGTAATGAAAAACTGTTTTTT.

This clone was counted only a few times. The chain employs TRBV19 and TRBJ2-7, with D possibly being TRBD2 (6 bases). Trimming cost V 3 bases and J 2 bases, with 11 bases left between them. This CDR3 spans 14 amino acids. The V gene's germline CDR1 is LNHDA and CDR2 SQIVND (reference sequence). In DNA, the CDR3 is TGTGCCAGTAGTATGGGGGGAATTGCCTACGAGCAGTACTTC. Translating gives CASSMGGIAYEQYF.

Ten or more counts support this clone. The chain links TRBV9 to TRBJ2-7, with TRBD2 matching 11 bases. J lost 5 bases, V lost 2 bases, and 6 bases had no gene match. This CDR3 is 15 amino acids long. Germline CDR1 reads SGDLS; CDR2 reads YYNGEE. CDR3 sequence (DNA): TGTGCCAGCAGCGTCGGTAGCGGGAGGGGAAACGAGCAGTACTTC. It is translated as CASSVGSGRGNEQYF.

The chain employs TRBV11-3 and TRBJ2-1, with 10 positions matching TRBD2. The CDR3 length is 16 residues. Germline CDR1 reads SGHNT; CDR2 reads YENEEA. Trimming at V came to 4 bases and at J to 1 base, leaving 4 bases not matched to a gene. The CDR3 DNA reads TGTGCCAGCAGCTCAGGACTAGCGGTTTCCTACAATGAGCAGTTCTTC. Protein product: CASSSGLAVSYNEQFF.

The chain is built from TRBV6-1 and TRBJ2-5; 7 positions match TRBD1. Germline V CDR1 and CDR2: MNHNS, SASEGT. The junction had 6 bases not matched to a gene; V was cut back by 6 bases and J by 5 bases. This CDR3 region has 13 residues. The CDR3 DNA follows: TGTGCCAGCAGCGAACAGGGGATTGAGACCCAGTACTTC. Its translation: CASSEQGIETQYF.

This clone was observed a single time. The chain uses TRBV2 and TRBJ2-3, with 10 positions matching TRBD2. V shed 6 bases, J shed 6 bases, and the junction held 3 bases outside the gene matches. This CDR3 comprises 13 residues. CDR1 is SNHLY and CDR2 is FYNNEI in the germline V gene. The CDR3 bases are TGTGCCAGCAGGTCTAGCGGGAGTGATACGCAGTATTTT. Its protein product is CASRSSGSDTQYF.

The sample holds a few counts of this clone. The chain combines TRBV28 with TRBJ1-5; the match to TRBD1 covers 12 bases. The CDR3 consists of 19 residues. The V segment lost 3 bases and the J segment 3 bases; nucleotides outside the gene matches: 12. Germline-derived CDR1 and CDR2 are MDHEN and SYDVKM. In DNA, the CDR3 is TGTGCCAGCAGTTTTTGGTATTGGGACAGGGGGCTTGACAATCAGCCCCAGCATTTT. This codes for CASSFWYWDRGLDNQPQHF.

This chain joins TRBV7-2 and TRBJ2-6; the D gene is possibly TRBD2 (5 bases). CDR3 length: 16 residues. Trimming removed 5 bases at V and 3 bases at J, with 14 bases between. Germline assignment: CDR1 SGHTA and CDR2 FQGNSA. As DNA, the CDR3 is TGTGCCAGCAGCCCCATGCCGGGGATTGGGGCCAACGTCCTGACTTTC. Translated: CASSPMPGIGANVLTF.

V gene TRBV30 combines with J gene TRBJ2-1; no reliable D call. The CDR3 extends over 12 amino acids. V lost 0 bases to trimming and J lost 7 bases, with 7 bases between them. Germline lookup yields CDR1 GTSNPN and CDR2 SVGIG (reference sequence). CDR3 DNA: TGTGCCTGGAGTGTATTCGGGAATGAGCAGTTCTTC. Residues: CAWSVFGNEQFF.

About this clone itself: The same CDR3 is also encoded by other DNA sequences in this sample. V is TRBV6-5 and J is TRBJ2-3; 7 bases are a match to TRBD2. The CDR3 contains 14 residues. Germline lookup yields CDR1 MNHEY and CDR2 SVGAGI. V shed 5 bases, J shed 0 bases, and the junction held 2 bases outside the gene matches. Here the CDR3 reads CASSLAESTDTQYF. For the CDR3, the DNA is TGTGCCAGCAGTCTAGCGGAGAGCACAGATACGCAGTATTTT.